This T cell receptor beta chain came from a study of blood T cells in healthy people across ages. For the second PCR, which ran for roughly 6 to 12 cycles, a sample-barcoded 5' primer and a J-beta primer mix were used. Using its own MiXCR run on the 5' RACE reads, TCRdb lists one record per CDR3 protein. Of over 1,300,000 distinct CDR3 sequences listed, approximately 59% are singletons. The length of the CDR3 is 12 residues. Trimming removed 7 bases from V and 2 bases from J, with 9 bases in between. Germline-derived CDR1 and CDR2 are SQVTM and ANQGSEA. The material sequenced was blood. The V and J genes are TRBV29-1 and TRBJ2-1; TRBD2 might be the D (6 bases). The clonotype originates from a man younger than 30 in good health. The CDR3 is CSGEETYNEQFF. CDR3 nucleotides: TGCAGCGGGGAGGAGACCTACAATGAGCAGTTCTTC.